This is a list of T cell receptor beta chains from one sample in a study of blood T cell repertoires in COVID-19. The repertoire was sequenced with immunoSEQ multiplex PCR; TCRdb's copy has only in-frame clones and lacks some. This sample has fewer than 150,000 clones, with more than 70% found just once. The sequenced material came from peripheral blood. These receptors all come from a human donor in a cohort sampled during active COVID-19. Both conserved end residues are part of each CDR3. The D gene is left open where the match is weak. Only part of the rows carry a size: once, few, many, or a class if the clone is expanded.

J,D,size,V,DNA,CDR3
TRBJ1-1,TRBD1,.,TRBV5-1,TGCGCCAGCAGCCCTCGGACAGGTCGAAGTGCTGAAGCTTTCTTT,CASSPRTGRSAEAFF
TRBJ2-7,.,.,TRBV6-6,TGTGCCAGCAGTACCGGGACATCGAGCTCCTACGAGCAGTACTTC,CASSTGTSSSYEQYF
TRBJ2-7,TRBD1,.,TRBV5-1,TGCGCCAGCAGCTTGGGCTGGGGACAGGGGGATACCTACGAGCAGTACTTC,CASSLGWGQGDTYEQYF
TRBJ2-2,.,.,TRBV7-2,TGTGCCAGCAGCTTAAGAGTCCCGGTGAACACCGGGGAGCTGTTTTTT,CASSLRVPVNTGELFF
TRBJ1-2,TRBD1,.,TRBV7-6,TGTGCCAGCAGCCAACAACTAGGCGGGACAGGTCACTATGGCTACACCTTC,CASSQQLGGTGHYGYTF
TRBJ1-3,TRBD1,.,TRBV7-6,TGTGCCAGCAGTTTCGGACAGGGGCCTTTTCGAAACACCATATATTTT,CASSFGQGPFRNTIYF
TRBJ2-5,TRBD2,.,TRBV7-2,TGTGCCAGCAGCCTAGGACTAGCGGGGGGCCAAGAGACCCAGTACTTC,CASSLGLAGGQETQYF
TRBJ2-7,.,.,TRBV30,TGTGCCTGGGCTCAGGGCGGCGAGCAGTACTTC,CAWAQGGEQYF
TRBJ2-1,TRBD1,.,TRBV20-1,TGCAGTGCTAGTCTGCTTCATAACAGGGGAGTCGATGAGCAGTTCTTC,CSASLLHNRGVDEQFF
TRBJ1-3,.,.,TRBV6-6,TGTGCCAGCAGCCGACCTCCGGACAGAAACTCTGGAAACACCATATATTTT,CASSRPPDRNSGNTIYF
TRBJ2-1,TRBD2,.,TRBV6-5,TGTGCCAGCAGTTTGACTAGCGGGTACAATGAGCAGTTCTTC,CASSLTSGYNEQFF
TRBJ2-5,.,once,TRBV6-2/TRBV6-3,TGTGCCAGCAGTTACACTAGTTCCAAAGAGACCCAGTACTTC,CASSYTSSKETQYF
TRBJ2-7,.,.,TRBV13,TGTGCCAGCAGCTCTTCTCTCCCGGGTACCAAACCCAATTCCTACGAGCAGTACTTC,CASSSSLPGTKPNSYEQYF
TRBJ2-5,TRBD1,.,TRBV4-3,TGCGCCAGCAGCCAAGTCCGGGACAGCATGGTGGGGACCCAGTACTTC,CASSQVRDSMVGTQYF
TRBJ2-7,.,.,TRBV4-3,TGCGCCAGCAGCTCCGCATACCCCGAGATATACGAGCAGTACTTC,CASSSAYPEIYEQYF
TRBJ1-4,TRBD1,.,TRBV9,TGTGCCAGCAGCGTCGACCGGGACAGGGAAAAACTGTTTTTT,CASSVDRDREKLFF